This paragraph reports one T cell receptor (beta chain). Its antigen is undetermined. TCRdb used MiXCR to reprocess the reads, holding one entry per CDR3 protein. Counted here are hundreds of thousands of distinct CDR3 sequences, around 35% occurring once; the ten biggest clones make up about 18%. These data come from a study of T cell repertoires in cytomegalovirus infection. The CDR3 contains 15 residues. The germline CDR1 and CDR2 sequences are DFQATT and SNEGSKA (reference sequence). Trimming cost V 2 bases and J 7 bases, with 18 bases left between them. General study results and limits: HLA-C-restricted CMV clonotypes gave the most frequent clonotype in two of eight donors.

The material was cultured PBMCs, obtained from culture after CMV antigen stimulation. This chain links TRBV20-1 with TRBJ2-1, with D perhaps TRBD2 (6 bases). This TCR was recovered from a human donor in good health (CMV status not recorded). Some clones in this sample may be carry-over from other donors' samples. The CDR3 here is CSARPPRDWRNEQFF. The CDR3 DNA reads TGCAGTGCTAGACCCCCCCGGGACTGGCGGAATGAGCAGTTCTTC.